The rows below give T cell receptor beta chains drawn from one sample of a study of blood T cell repertoires in COVID-19. Sequencing used immunoSEQ multiplex PCR; TCRdb keeps in-frame clones, though not all of them. The table records a few hundred thousand clones, 89% of them present only once. Sequenced material: PBMCs or T cells enriched from blood (not recorded which). Source of these receptors: a woman aged 25-40 years who had recovered from COVID-19. Each CDR3 is given with its conserved first and last residue. D genes are given only for firm matches. Not every row has a clone size; where given, it reads once, few, many or a size class.

TRBJ2-1,NA,TRBD2,TRBV29-1,TGCAGCGTTGAAGAAGCGGGAGGCCGTTTGAATGAGCAGTTCTTC,CSVEEAGGRLNEQFF
TRBJ2-7,NA,NA,TRBV9,TGTGCCAGCAGCCCCGGGGGACGCTACTACGAGCAGTACTTC,CASSPGGRYYEQYF
TRBJ1-5,NA,TRBD1,TRBV4-1,TGCGCCAGCAGCCAGGGCTTTGGACAGGGACATCAGCCCCAGCATTTT,CASSQGFGQGHQPQHF
TRBJ1-4,few,TRBD1,TRBV5-1,TGCGCCAGCAGCCCCGGGACAGGGCCGCCGAATGAAAAACTGTTTTTT,CASSPGTGPPNEKLFF
TRBJ1-5,few,NA,TRBV5-1,TGCGCCAGCAGCTTGGGGGAGGTCAATCAGCCCCAGCATTTT,CASSLGEVNQPQHF
TRBJ1-2,NA,NA,TRBV29-1,TGCAGCGTAGCAGGCGAATATGGCTACACCTTC,CSVAGEYGYTF
TRBJ1-2,NA,NA,TRBV5-6,TGTGCCAGCAGCAGCTGGGGGGGGGCGGATGGCTACACCTTC,CASSSWGGADGYTF
TRBJ2-1,NA,TRBD2,TRBV18,TGTGCCAGCTCACTCGACGGTCCCAGCGGGAGGGACAATGAGCAGTTCTTC,CASSLDGPSGRDNEQFF
TRBJ2-7,NA,NA,TRBV7-2,TGTGCCAGCAGCTTAGTCGAGGGATCCGGCTACGAGCAGTACTTC,CASSLVEGSGYEQYF
TRBJ2-7,once,TRBD1,TRBV27,TGTGCCAGCAGTCTAACCATCCAACAGGGGTACGAGCAGTACTTC,CASSLTIQQGYEQYF
TRBJ1-1,NA,NA,TRBV18,TGTGCCAGCTCACCGTACAGGCCCGACACTGAAGCTTTCTTT,CASSPYRPDTEAFF
TRBJ1-4,NA,NA,TRBV9,TGTGCCAGCAGCGGAAACGACAGCATGAATGAAAAACTGTTTTTT,CASSGNDSMNEKLFF
TRBJ2-7,NA,NA,TRBV27,TGTGCCAGCAGGATAACCGGAGGGTCCTACGAGCAGTACTTC,CASRITGGSYEQYF
TRBJ1-5,once,TRBD1,TRBV10-3,TGTGCCATCAGTGCGGACAGGGACGGCAATCAGCCCCAGCATTTT,CAISADRDGNQPQHF
TRBJ2-1,NA,NA,TRBV7-6,TGTGCCAGCAGCTTACACAACAGGGCGAGGCTCAATGAGCAGTTCTTC,CASSLHNRARLNEQFF
TRBJ1-2,NA,TRBD1,TRBV5-4,TGTGCCAGCAGCTTGTGGACAGGGGGACAACTATGGCTACACACCTTC,CASSLWTGGQLWLHTF